Following are 11 T cell receptor beta chains from one sample sequenced in a study of molecular identifiers for immune sequencing clone quantification. TCRdb used MiXCR to reprocess the PCR reads, holding one entry per CDR3 protein. This sample has around 460,000 distinct CDR3 sequences, with about a quarter found just once. Sequenced: naive CD8+ T cells from blood, with Jurkat cell RNA spiked in. Subset specified: FACS-sorted CD8+CD4-CCR7+CD45RA+ naive T cells. The origin of the receptors is a human donor in good health. Some libraries in this study had Jurkat cell RNA spiked in.

On this clonotype itself: A clone one base away is much larger, so this may be a read error. The chain combines TRBV25-1 with TRBJ2-1; D gene ambiguous. The CDR3 totals 13 residues. Germline loops: CDR1 MGHDK, CDR2 SYGVNS. The CDR3 region has the DNA TGTGCCAGGAGTGTCCAGCGCTACAATGAGCAGTTCTTC. Encoded protein: CARSVQRYNEQFF.

This clonotype was observed a handful of times. J is TRBJ1-5 and V is TRBV6-2 or TRBV6-3, with 9 bases identical to TRBD1. CDR3 length: 16 amino acids. With 4 bases clipped from V and 6 bases from J, the junction kept 10 bases outside the gene matches. Germline V gives CDR1 MNHEY, CDR2 SVGEGT. The CDR3 DNA sequence: TGTGCCAGCAGTTCCGTATCGGGACAGGGTATTCAGCCCCAGCATTTT. It encodes CASSSVSGQGIQPQHF.

Note on this clonotype: Sequence at one end of the junction differs from germline and may be a read error. The chain is built from TRBV19 and TRBJ1-5, with D hard to call. This CDR3 is 13 amino acids long. Germline V gene sequence: CDR1 LNHDA, CDR2 SQIVND (reference sequence). The CDR3 loop is CASRGSSNQPRHF. CDR3 sequence (DNA): TGTGCCAGTCGAGGTAGTAGCAATCAGCCCCGGCATTTT.

Many counts were recorded for this clonotype. The DNA for the CDR3 is TGTGCCAGCAGTTTTGTAGGCGATACGCAGTATTTT. Translation gives CASSFVGDTQYF. The rearrangement joins TRBV12-3 or TRBV12-4 to TRBJ2-3, with D hard to call. V lost 3 bases and J lost 6, with 7 bases in between. This CDR3 region has 12 residues.

As to this clonotype: The CDR3 does not close with the conserved phenylalanine or tryptophan, likely indicating a read error. The rearrangement links TRBV19 to TRBJ2-3; 7 positions agree with TRBD1. V lost 3 bases to trimming and J lost 0 bases; unmatched junction nucleotides: 12. The length of the CDR3 is 18 residues. CDR1 is LNHDA and CDR2 is SQIVND in the germline V gene (reference sequence). This chain's CDR3 is CASSITGDTRPSTDTQYS. As DNA, the CDR3 is TGTGCCAGTAGTATTACAGGGGATACGAGGCCGAGCACAGATACGCAGTATTCT.

This clonotype was counted many times. The gene calls are TRBV5-1 and TRBJ2-7, with 7 bases fitting TRBD1. The germline V gene encodes CDR1 SGHRS and CDR2 YFSETQ. CDR3 length equals 15 residues. The V gene end was trimmed by 3 bases and the J gene end by 2 bases; junction bases not matched to a gene: 8. The CDR3 loop is CASSSNYGTAYEQYF. The DNA of the CDR3 is TGCGCCAGCAGCTCGAACTACGGGACAGCCTACGAGCAGTACTTC.

This clonotype has just a few counts. The CDR3 sequence: CASRLNRGSFQPQHF. CDR3 DNA sequence: TGTGCCAGTAGGCTAAATAGGGGCTCATTTCAGCCCCAGCATTTT. The genes are TRBV19 and TRBJ1-5; D is perhaps TRBD1 (5 bases). The germline V gene has CDR1 LNHDA and CDR2 SQIVND (reference sequence). The CDR3 runs to 15 residues. The V end was cut by 6 bases, the J end by 6 bases, with 18 bases between.

This clonotype was observed a handful of times. CDR3 loop: CASSFNNYGYTF. The CDR3 DNA sequence: TGTGCCAGCAGTTTCAACAACTATGGCTACACCTTC. The chain is built from TRBV5-4 and TRBJ1-2; D is ambiguous. The CDR3 is 12 residues long. V lost 5 bases, J lost 2 bases, and 7 bases lay in between. Germline assignment: CDR1 SGHNT and CDR2 YYREEE (reference sequence). The variable domain in full, with the rest retrieved from reference TRBV5-4 and TRBJ1-2, is ETGVTQSPTHLIKTRGQQVTLRCSSQSGHNTVSWYQQALGQGPQFIFQYYREEENGRGNFPPRFSGLQFPNYSSELNVNALELDDSALYLCASSFNNYGYTFGSGTRLTVV.

Notes on this clonotype: A single base separates this from a much larger clone, so it may be a read error. This chain connects TRBV7-2 to TRBJ1-4, with D possibly TRBD1 on 6 matching bases. The CDR3 is 16 amino acids. V was pared by 1 base and J by 7 bases, with 16 bases between. Germline CDR1 is SGHTA and CDR2 is FQGNSA. CDR3 amino acids: CASSLVGGQLTEKLFF. The DNA of the CDR3 is TGTGCCAGCAGCTTAGTTGGAGGACAGCTTACTGAAAAACTGTTTTTT.

This clonotype was observed a handful of times. The J gene is TRBJ1-6, the V gene TRBV3-1, with D unclear. The CDR3 runs to 14 residues. CDR1 and CDR2 from the germline V gene are LGHDT and YNNKEL (reference sequence). Trimming took 1 base from V and 10 from J, leaving 11 bases between them. CDR3 residues: CASSQVAVWSPLHF. The CDR3 DNA follows: TGTGCCAGCAGCCAAGTCGCGGTTTGGTCACCCCTCCACTTT.

This rearrangement joins TRBV28 to TRBJ2-7, with D possibly TRBD2 on 6 matching bases. Between the trimmed V and J ends, which lost 3 bases and 9 bases, there was a span of 24 bases. This CDR3 is built from 16 residues. Germline CDR1 MDHEN, CDR2 SYDVKM. CDR3 in amino acids: CASSFVESGERLGQYF. The CDR3 DNA follows: TGTGCCAGCAGTTTTGTCGAGTCGGGAGAGCGGTTGGGGCAGTACTTC.